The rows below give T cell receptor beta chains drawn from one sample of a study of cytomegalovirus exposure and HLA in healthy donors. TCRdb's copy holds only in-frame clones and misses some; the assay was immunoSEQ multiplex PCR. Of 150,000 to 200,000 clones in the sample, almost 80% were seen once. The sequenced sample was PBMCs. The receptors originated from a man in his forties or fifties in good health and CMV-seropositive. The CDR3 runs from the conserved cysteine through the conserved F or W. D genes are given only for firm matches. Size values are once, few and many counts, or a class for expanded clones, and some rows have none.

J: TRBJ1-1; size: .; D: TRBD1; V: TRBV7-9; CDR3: CASSLGQLNTEAFF; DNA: TGTGCCAGCAGCCTGGGACAGCTGAACACTGAAGCTTTCTTT
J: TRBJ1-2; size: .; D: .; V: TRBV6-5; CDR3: CASSYSAANYGYTF; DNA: TGTGCCAGCAGTTACTCAGCGGCTAACTATGGCTACACCTTC
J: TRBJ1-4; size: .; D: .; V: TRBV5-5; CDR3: CASSLAPLGAVATNEKLFF; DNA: TGTGCCAGCAGCTTGGCGCCCCTAGGGGCCGTTGCAACTAATGAAAAACTGTTTTTT
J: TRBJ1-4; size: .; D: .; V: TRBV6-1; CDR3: CASSEGRVTNEKLFF; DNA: TGTGCCAGCAGTGAAGGGCGGGTCACTAATGAAAAACTGTTTTTT
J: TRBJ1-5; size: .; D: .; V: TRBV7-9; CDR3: CASTAGNQPQHF; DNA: TGTGCCAGCACCGCGGGCAATCAGCCCCAGCATTTT
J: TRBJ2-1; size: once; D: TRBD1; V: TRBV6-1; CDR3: CASTDRVHEQFF; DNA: TGTGCCAGCACGGACAGGGTCCATGAGCAGTTCTTC
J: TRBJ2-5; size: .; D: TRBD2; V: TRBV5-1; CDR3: CASSLGRSGGETQYF; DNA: TGCGCCAGCAGCTTGGGCCGTAGCGGGGGAGAGACCCAGTACTTC
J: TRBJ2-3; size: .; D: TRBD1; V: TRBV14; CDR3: CASSHRDRHTDTQYF; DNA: TGTGCCAGCAGCCACCGGGACAGGCACACAGATACGCAGTATTTT
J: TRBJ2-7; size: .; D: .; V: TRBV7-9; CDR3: CASSLNRYEQYF; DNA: TGTGCCAGCAGCTTAAATCGTTACGAGCAGTACTTC
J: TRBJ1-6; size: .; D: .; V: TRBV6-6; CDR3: CASLGASSSYNSPLHF; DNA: TGTGCCAGTTTAGGGGCGTCAAGCTCCTATAATTCACCCCTCCACTTT
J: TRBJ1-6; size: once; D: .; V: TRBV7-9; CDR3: CSSSLALVARSPLHF; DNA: TGTTCCAGCAGCTTAGCGCTTGTCGCGCGATCACCCCTCCACTTT
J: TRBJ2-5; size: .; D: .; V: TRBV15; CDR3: CATSRDVGGLETQYF; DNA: TGTGCCACCAGCAGAGATGTCGGGGGGCTGGAGACCCAGTACTTC
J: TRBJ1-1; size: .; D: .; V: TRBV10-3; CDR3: CAISEGAWGDTEAFF; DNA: TGTGCCATCAGTGAGGGGGCATGGGGTGACACTGAAGCTTTCTTT
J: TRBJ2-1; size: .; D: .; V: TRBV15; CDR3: CATSRAGDRMLSYNEQFF; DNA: TGTGCCACCAGCAGAGCCGGCGACAGGATGTTATCCTACAATGAGCAGTTCTTC
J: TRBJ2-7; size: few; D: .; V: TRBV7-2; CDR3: CASSLGQYEQYF; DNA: TGTGCCAGCAGCTTAGGACAGTACGAGCAGTACTTC
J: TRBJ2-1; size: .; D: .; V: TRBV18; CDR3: CASSPYAEKSYNEQFF; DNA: TGTGCCAGCTCACCATACGCGGAGAAATCCTACAATGAGCAGTTCTTC
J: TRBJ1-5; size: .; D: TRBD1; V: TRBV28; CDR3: CASRLPRQGEGPQHF; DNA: TGTGCCAGCAGGCTACCGAGACAGGGAGAGGGACCCCAGCATTTT